This T cell receptor beta chain was identified in a study of blood T cells in healthy people across ages. The J segment lost 4 bases and the V segment lost 8 bases, leaving 9 bases of the junction unmatched. The germline gives CDR1 WSHSY, CDR2 SAAADI. This CDR3 has 14 amino acids. A remark on this clonotype: Its antigen remains unknown.

The second PCR ran roughly 6 to 11 cycles with a sample-barcoded 5' primer and J-beta primers. From the 5' RACE reads, TCRdb called clonotypes with MiXCR, one entry per CDR3 protein. The sample lists hundreds of thousands of distinct CDR3 sequences; about 56% were seen once. Findings of the study overall: Age advanced and TCR beta diversity per million T cells fell, roughly linearly.

Sequencing used blood. The sequence came from a man in his forties or fifties in good health. The chain employs TRBV10-2 and TRBJ2-3; 7 positions match TRBD1. CDR3 nucleotides: TGCGCCAGCGAAGACAAAGGGGGCGCAGATACGCAGTATTTT. Protein sequence: CASEDKGGADTQYF.